This T cell receptor (beta chain) came from a study of CD8+CD57+ T cells in acquired aplastic anemia. Study context: When averaged, DNA from sorted CD4+ and CD8+ cells came to approximately 3.2 ug. Where healthy donors were concerned, CD4+ cells averaged about 10 million reads.

The ends lost 7 bases at V and 3 bases at J; junction bases unmatched: 10. The CDR3 extends over 16 amino acids. CDR1 and CDR2 (germline): LNHDA, SQIVND (reference sequence). Findings of the study overall: The CD8+ Simpson's diversity of patients and controls was not significantly different. Overlapping CD8+ CDR3 repertoires of patients and controls contained around 31 shared sequences.

This clonotype has only a few counts. No antigen is known for it. Researchers used genomic DNA as the template to profile TCR beta VDJ and CDR3. TCRdb re-called the reads through MiXCR, storing one row per CDR3 protein. The table lists 40,000 to 50,000 distinct CDR3 sequences, about three quarters of them singletons. The V gene is TRBV19, the J gene TRBJ2-3; 10 bases match TRBD2. The sample taken for sequencing was sorted CD4+, CD8+, or CD8+CD57+ T cells (not recorded which) from PBMCs. The sequence was collected from a human donor in good health, serving as a control. The CDR3 DNA follows: TGTGCCAGTAAAATACAACTAGCGGGATCTACAGATACGCAGTATTTT. Protein sequence: CASKIQLAGSTDTQYF.